This TCR beta chain was recorded in a study of T cells in Graves' hyperthyroidism and ophthalmopathy. It was RNA transcripts that yielded the amplified TCR beta CDR3 regions. The HTBI set primed first-round TCR CDR3 RT-PCR. TCRdb analysed the multiplex PCR reads with MiXCR anew, one entry per CDR3 protein. The sample shows over 700,000 distinct CDR3 sequences, approximately 36% of them seen only once. This clonotype came up many times. The source material was blood. The sequence was obtained from a woman aged 40 to 55 with Graves' hyperthyroidism.

In DNA form, the CDR3 reads TGTGCCAGCAGCGTGACGACTAGCGGGAGAGAGACCCAGTACTTC. Its protein is CASSVTTSGRETQYF. This rearrangement joins TRBV9 to TRBJ2-5; 12 nucleotides agree with TRBD2. V shed 2 bases and J 4 bases; nucleotides not matched to a gene: 3. The CDR3 has 15 residues. Germline V gene lookup returns CDR1 SGDLS and CDR2 YYNGEE.